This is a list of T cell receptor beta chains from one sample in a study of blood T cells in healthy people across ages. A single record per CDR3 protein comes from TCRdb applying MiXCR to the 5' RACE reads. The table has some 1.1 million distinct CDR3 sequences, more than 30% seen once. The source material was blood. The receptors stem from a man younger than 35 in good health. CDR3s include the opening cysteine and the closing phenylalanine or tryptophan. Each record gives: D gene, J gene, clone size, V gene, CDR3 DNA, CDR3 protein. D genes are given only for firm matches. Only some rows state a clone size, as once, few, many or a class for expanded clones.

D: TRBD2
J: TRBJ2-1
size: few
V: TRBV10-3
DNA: TGTGCCATCAGTTTGACTAGCGGGGGTTACAATGAGCAGTACTTT
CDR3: CAISLTSGGYNEQYF

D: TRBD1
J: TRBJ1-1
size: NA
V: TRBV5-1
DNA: TGCGCCAGTAAAACAGGGGACACTGAAGCTTTCTTT
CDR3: CASKTGDTEAFF

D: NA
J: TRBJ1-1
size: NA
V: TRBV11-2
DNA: TGTGCCAGCAGCCCCAATGACCGTGAAGCTTTCTTT
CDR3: CASSPNDREAFF

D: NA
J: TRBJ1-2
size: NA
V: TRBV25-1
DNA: TGTGCCAGCAGTAGAGTAACTGGGTATGGCTACACCTTC
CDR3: CASSRVTGYGYTF

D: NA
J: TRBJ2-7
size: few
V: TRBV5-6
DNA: TGTGCCAGCAGCTTTTCTCCCACGACTGAGACCTACGAGCAGTACTTC
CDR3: CASSFSPTTETYEQYF

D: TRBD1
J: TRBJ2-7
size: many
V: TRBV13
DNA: TGTGCCAGCAGCCCACGGGACAGGGTCTACGAGCAGTACTTC
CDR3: CASSPRDRVYEQYF

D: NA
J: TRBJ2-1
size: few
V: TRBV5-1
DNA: TGCGCCAGCAGCCGCACGGACAGCTCCTACAATGAGCAGTTCTTC
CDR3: CASSRTDSSYNEQFF

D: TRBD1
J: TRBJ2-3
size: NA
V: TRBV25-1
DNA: TGTGCCAGCAGACTAGGGACAGGGGGCGGCGATGGAAGCACAGATACGCAGTATTTT
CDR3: CASRLGTGGGDGSTDTQYF

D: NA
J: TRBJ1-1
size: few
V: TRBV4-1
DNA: TGCGCCAGCAGCCGCACGGGACCTCCGAACACTGAAGCTTTCTTT
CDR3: CASSRTGPPNTEAFF

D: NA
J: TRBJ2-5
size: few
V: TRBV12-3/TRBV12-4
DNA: TGTGCCAGCAACCGGACTTTACGGACAGTCCAAGAGACCCAGTACTTC
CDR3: CASNRTLRTVQETQYF

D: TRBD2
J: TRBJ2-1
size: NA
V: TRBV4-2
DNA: TGTGCCAGCAGCCAAGCCCCGGTTACTAGCGGGGGGGATAATGAGCAGTTCTTC
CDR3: CASSQAPVTSGGDNEQFF

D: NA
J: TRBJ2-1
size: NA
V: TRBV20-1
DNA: TGCAGTGCAAGGGACAAACCCTACAATGAGCAGTTCTTC
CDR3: CSARDKPYNEQFF

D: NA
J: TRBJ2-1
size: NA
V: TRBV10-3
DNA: TGTGCCATGGGGGCGGGGGCCGCGGGCAATGAGCAGTTCTTC
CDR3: CAMGAGAAGNEQFF

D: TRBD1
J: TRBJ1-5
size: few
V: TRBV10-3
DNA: TGTGCCATCAGTGAGTCAGGGGGCCGTCAGCCCCAGCATTTT
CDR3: CAISESGGRQPQHF

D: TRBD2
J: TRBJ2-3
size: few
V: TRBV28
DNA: TGTGCCAGCAGTTCCCCGGGACTAGCGGGGACGGCAGATACGCAGTATTTT
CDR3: CASSSPGLAGTADTQYF

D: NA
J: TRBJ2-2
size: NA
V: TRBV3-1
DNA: TGTGCCAGCAGCTACCGGACTTTAAACACCGGGGAGCTGTTTTTT
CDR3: CASSYRTLNTGELFF

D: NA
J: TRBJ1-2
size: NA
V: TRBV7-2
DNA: TGTGCCAGCAGCTCAAGTAGGACACCCAACTATGGCTACACCTTC
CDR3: CASSSSRTPNYGYTF

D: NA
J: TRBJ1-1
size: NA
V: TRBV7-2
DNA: TGTGCCAGCAGCTATACTTGGGGGTCTGGCACTGAAGCTTTCTTT
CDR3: CASSYTWGSGTEAFF

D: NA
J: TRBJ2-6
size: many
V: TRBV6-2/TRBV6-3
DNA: TGTGCCAGCAGTTACCGAGTATCTGGGGCCAACGTCCTGACTTTC
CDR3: CASSYRVSGANVLTF

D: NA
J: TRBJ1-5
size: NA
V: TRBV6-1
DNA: TGTGCCAGCAATCAACAGGGCAGGGACAATCAGCCCCAGCATTTT
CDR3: CASNQQGRDNQPQHF

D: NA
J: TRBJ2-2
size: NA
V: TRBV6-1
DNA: TGTGCCAGCAGTGACGGGCCGAACACCGGGGAGCTGTTTTTT
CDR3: CASSDGPNTGELFF

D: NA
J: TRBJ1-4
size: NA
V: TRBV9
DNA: TGTGCCAGCAGCGGAGCAACTAATGAAAAACTGTTTTTT
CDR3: CASSGATNEKLFF

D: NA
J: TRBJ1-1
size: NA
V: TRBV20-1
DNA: TGCAGTGCTAGAGGTGATTTAGGGAATCCGGACACTGAAGCTTTCTTT
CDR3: CSARGDLGNPDTEAFF

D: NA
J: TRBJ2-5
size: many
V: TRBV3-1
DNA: TGTGCCAGCAGCCAAGAACAGCAAGAGACCCAGTACTTC
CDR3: CASSQEQQETQYF

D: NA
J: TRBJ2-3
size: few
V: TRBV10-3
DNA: TGTGCCATCAGTGAGTCCAGGACTAACACAGATACGCAGTATTTT
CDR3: CAISESRTNTDTQYF

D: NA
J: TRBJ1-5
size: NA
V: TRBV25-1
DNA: TGTGCCAGCAGTGGCCAGGAAAATTTAGGGCAGCCCCAGCATTTT
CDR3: CASSGQENLGQPQHF

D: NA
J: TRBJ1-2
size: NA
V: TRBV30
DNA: TGTGCCTGCGCCCGGGACACGATTAACTATGGCTACACCTTC
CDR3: CACARDTINYGYTF

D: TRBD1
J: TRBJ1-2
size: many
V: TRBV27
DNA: TGTGCCAGCAGTGAAGGGACAGGGGGCGGACTCCTATATGGCTACACCTTC
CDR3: CASSEGTGGGLLYGYTF

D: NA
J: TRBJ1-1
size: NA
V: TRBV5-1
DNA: TGCGCCAGCAGCTTGGTCAGGGCTGGGAGCACTGAAGCTTTCTTT
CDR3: CASSLVRAGSTEAFF